This T cell receptor (beta chain) was documented in a study of CD8+ T cells in alopecia areata. The germline V gene has CDR1 SGHNT and CDR2 YYREEE (reference sequence). The V gene lost 4 bases and the J gene lost 5 bases, with 4 bases spanning the gap. CDR3 length: 11 residues. Investigators isolated RNA and reverse transcribed it into cDNA to act as the sequencing template. The method was immunoSEQ multiplex PCR; TCRdb's version includes in-frame clones alone and lacks a portion of them. The profile covers about 180,000 clones, with about 53% appearing a single time and about 10% taken by the ten largest. Whole-study results and caveats: For lesional scalp, especially alopecia totalis/universalis, clonality was higher than in normal scalp. Among patients, TCR sharing was less clear than in mice, a difference possibly due in part to HLA diversity in the patient population.

Treatment described: oral pan-JAK inhibitor, 5-10 mg twice daily. Lesional scalp tissue (obtained by punch biopsy) and peripheral blood were collected from alopecia areata patients. To note about this clone: Its antigen remains unidentified.

The J gene is TRBJ1-5, the V gene TRBV5-4; D uncertain. Sequences were derived from CD8+ T cells sorted from blood, sampled at week 24, from a patient treated with tofacitinib. The TCR sequence derives from a human donor with alopecia areata. The CDR3 bases are TGTGCCAGCAGCGCCTATCAGCCCCAGCATTTT. It specifies CASSAYQPQHF. The full variable domain, in which reference TRBV5-4 and TRBJ1-5 provide the parts outside the CDR3, is ETGVTQSPTHLIKTRGQQVTLRCSSQSGHNTVSWYQQALGQGPQFIFQYYREEENGRGNFPPRFSGLQFPNYSSELNVNALELDDSALYLCASSAYQPQHFGDGTRLSIL.